This T cell receptor beta chain is drawn from a study of cytomegalovirus exposure and HLA in healthy donors. Across the whole study: Within the Caucasian-associated ancestry cluster were 81% of the approximately 370 genotyped donors. General study findings and limits: An assumption of roughly uniform sequencing depth across donors underlay the presence/absence analyses. In a later analysis, specific HLA alleles were associated with around 17,000 TCR beta sequences at a 0.05 false discovery rate.

Points on this clone: The antigen remains undetermined.

Vbeta (60) and Jbeta (13) primers were used in the PCR. TCRdb's table, derived via immunoSEQ multiplex PCR, lists solely in-frame clones and lacks some. The sample lists roughly 100,000 clones; roughly 71% were seen once. Sample: PBMCs. The clonotype was recovered from a woman in her 40s in good health and CMV-seronegative.

The CDR3 DNA follows: TGTGCCAGCAGCGTAGGATCAGGCTCGCAGGATACCCAGTACTTC. This translates into CASSVGSGSQDTQYF. This rearrangement joins TRBV9 to TRBJ2-5, with D unresolved. Trimming cost V 0 bases and J 8 bases, with 17 bases left between them. Germline CDR1 and CDR2: SGDLS and YYNGEE. The CDR3 totals 15 residues.